The source of this T cell receptor (beta chain) is a study of tissue T cells after allogeneic stem cell transplantation. Study-wide results and limits: Few T cell clones were shared across patients, but motif clusters showed tissue-specific shared signatures. Within patients, tissue anatomy strongly shaped TCR repertoire composition. The patient cohort was small and clinically heterogeneous, with limited sampling depth.

Profiled with immunoSEQ multiplex PCR; TCRdb holds only in-frame clones, not every one. Among about 17,000 clones listed, roughly three quarters were seen once. Turning to this clone: The antigen is unknown. Mouse gene names and germline throughout. The read ends 1 residue shy of where the CDR3 ends; the end is completed using the germline J gene.

The CDR3 loop spans 13 amino acids. V lost 0 bases and J lost 2, with 2 bases in between. The V gene's germline CDR1 is NNHNN and CDR2 SYGAGS (reference sequence). The TCR originated in a female BALB/c mouse in good health. The MHC haplotype of this mouse line is H2-d. The chain joins TRBV13-2 to TRBJ1-4; no clear D. The sequencing sample was made of spleen. The covered CDR3 bases are TGTGCCAGCGGTGATGCGTCCAACGAAAGATTATTT. The encoded protein is CASGDASNERLF. The full CDR3 sequence reads CASGDASNERLFF.